This TCR beta chain originates from a study of response to subunit inactivated influenza vaccine. This clonotype was seen a few times. Its antigen is currently unknown. TCRdb reprocessed the RT-PCR reads via MiXCR and lists one record per CDR3 protein. The table lists more than 700,000 distinct CDR3 sequences, 20% to 25% of them singletons, with roughly a tenth in the top ten. Notes on the study in general: The authors suggested that every seasonal influenza vaccination recruits few new T cells.

V lost 6 bases and J 2 bases, leaving 14 bases between the germline ends. This CDR3 is built from 14 residues. Germline CDR1 is DFQATT and CDR2 is SNEGSKA (reference sequence). The rearrangement links TRBV20-1 to TRBJ2-1; D not certain. The clonotype was recovered from a man aged 50 to 60 who received an inactivated influenza vaccine. The specimen comprised PBMCs from blood, sampled roughly 5 days after vaccination. DNA for the CDR3: TGCAGTGCAGGTTGGAGAGAGACCTACAATGAGCAGTTCTTC. This sequence encodes CSAGWRETYNEQFF.